Presented here are 17 T cell receptor beta chains from one specimen sequenced in a study of blood T cells in healthy people across ages. Sample-barcoded 5' priming and a J-beta primer mix drove a second PCR of about 7 to 11 cycles. A single record per CDR3 protein comes from TCRdb applying MiXCR to the 5' RACE reads. This sample has about 810,000 distinct CDR3 sequences, with 30% to 45% found just once. The specimen sequenced was blood. All receptors derive from a man aged 18-30 years in good health.

This clonotype was counted between two and nine times. The chain links TRBV7-9 to TRBJ2-2; a weak D match, TRBD1 (6 bases). This CDR3 has 14 amino acids. The germline gives CDR1 SEHNR, CDR2 FQNEAQ (reference sequence). V was trimmed by 4 bases and J by 5 bases, leaving 11 bases between them. As DNA, the CDR3 is TGTGCCAGCAGCTCCAACAGGGTTACCGGGGAGCTGTTTTTT. Protein sequence: CASSSNRVTGELFF.

This clonotype was counted between two and nine times. Here the CDR3 reads CASSFKVNYGYTF. DNA for the CDR3: TGTGCCAGCAGTTTTAAGGTGAACTATGGCTACACCTTC. The rearrangement joins TRBV12-3 or TRBV12-4 to TRBJ1-2; D gene uncertain. Trimming shortened V by 3 bases and J by 2 bases, and 7 bases separated the two germline ends. The CDR3 is 13 amino acids.

The genes are TRBV20-1 and TRBJ2-2; 12 bases line up with TRBD1. V dropped 3 bases and J dropped 7; count of bases not matched to a gene: 6. CDR3 size: 15 residues. In germline, CDR1 is DFQATT, CDR2 SNEGSKA (reference sequence). CDR3 loop: CSASPGTGGSGELFF. The CDR3 coding sequence is TGCAGTGCTAGCCCCGGGACAGGGGGCAGCGGGGAGCTGTTTTTT.

This clonotype was recorded at least ten times. This chain connects TRBV7-9 to TRBJ2-1; the match to TRBD2 covers 10 bases. CDR1 is SEHNR, CDR2 FQNEAQ, per germline (reference sequence). J gave up 6 bases and V 6 bases, and 8 bases lay outside the gene matches. The CDR3 is 15 residues long. The CDR3 DNA reads as TGTGCCAGCAGTAAAGGGGCTAGCGGGGGCAATGAGCAGTTCTTC. The encoded protein is CASSKGASGGNEQFF.

This clonotype was seen a handful of times. The V and J genes are TRBV20-1 and TRBJ2-7; a possible D gene is TRBD2 (7 bases). V lost 1 base and J 2 bases, leaving 15 bases between the germline ends. From germline, CDR1 is DFQATT and CDR2 SNEGSKA (reference sequence). The CDR3 is 15 amino acids. The CDR3 sequence: CSARADGGPPYEQYF. Here the CDR3 DNA reads TGCAGTGCTAGAGCTGACGGGGGGCCCCCCTACGAGCAGTACTTC.

The chain is built from TRBV3-1 and TRBJ2-7; D unclear. Germline V gene data show CDR1 as LGHDT and CDR2 as YNNKEL (reference sequence). Trimming took off 4 bases at V and 6 bases at J, with 10 bases between the two ends. The CDR3 sequence is 12 residues long. The DNA for the CDR3 is TGTGCCAGCAGCCGCCAAGGCGTCGAGCAGTACTTC. It yields the protein CASSRQGVEQYF.

V is TRBV15 and J is TRBJ2-4, with D possibly being TRBD1 (7 bases). The CDR3 is made up of 20 amino acids. The V and J ends lost 1 base and 0 bases respectively, with 22 bases between them. Germline V gives CDR1 LNHNV, CDR2 YYDKDF (reference sequence). Here the CDR3 reads CATSRGQGGKLTVAKNIQYF. CDR3 coding DNA: TGTGCCACCAGCAGAGGTCAGGGGGGCAAGCTTACCGTAGCCAAAAACATTCAGTACTTC. The whole variable domain, remainder taken from reference TRBV15 and TRBJ2-4, is DAMVIQNPRYQVTQFGKPVTLSCSQTLNHNVMYWYQQKSSQAPKLLFHYYDKDFNNEADTPDNFQSRRPNTSFCFLDIRSPGLGDTAMYLCATSRGQGGKLTVAKNIQYFGAGTRLSVL.

For this clonotype: A junction end diverges from the germline sequence, so it may reflect a read error. The CDR3: CASSLGLYNAQFF. The CDR3 DNA follows: TGTGCCAGCAGTTTGGGGCTCTACAATGCGCAGTTCTTC. The chain links TRBV27 to TRBJ2-1; tentative D call: TRBD1 (5 bases). The CDR3 contains 13 residues. In germline, CDR1 is MNHEY, CDR2 SMNVEV (reference sequence).

This clonotype appeared once. This chain's CDR3 is CASRGTGVDTQYF. In DNA, the CDR3 is TGTGCCAGCAGGGGGACAGGGGTAGATACGCAGTATTTT. The J gene is TRBJ2-3, the V gene TRBV7-2; 10 bases are shared with TRBD1. Germline values: CDR1 SGHTA, CDR2 FQGNSA. The CDR3 runs to 13 residues. V lost 6 bases to trimming and J lost 5 bases; unmatched junction nucleotides: 2.

The chain couples TRBV7-6 to TRBJ1-1, with D possibly being TRBD1 (5 bases). The CDR3 loop spans 17 amino acids. V lost 2 bases, J lost 4 bases, and 20 bases lay in between. The germline CDR1 and CDR2 sequences are SGHVS and FNYEAQ. For the CDR3, the DNA is TGTGCCAGCAGCTTATCAACTATGGGGGGTAGAGGCACTGAAGCTTTCTTT. Protein product: CASSLSTMGGRGTEAFF.

This sequence joins TRBV27 and TRBJ2-7; no reliable D call. Germline V gene data show CDR1 as MNHEY and CDR2 as SMNVEV (reference sequence). The V gene lost 3 bases and the J gene lost 3 bases, with 12 bases spanning the gap. This CDR3 is built from 14 residues. As DNA, the CDR3 is TGTGCCAGCAGTTTTCGACAAGCAGGCTACGAGCAGTACTTC. It is translated as CASSFRQAGYEQYF.

This clonotype occurred once. The chain couples TRBV4-2 to TRBJ2-7; D gene ambiguous. Trimming stripped 3 bases from V and 1 base from J, with 13 bases between. The CDR3 spans 15 residues. The germline V gene has CDR1 LGHNA and CDR2 YNFKEQ. The CDR3 sequence is CASSHETSESYEQYF. CDR3 coding DNA: TGTGCCAGCAGCCATGAAACGAGCGAATCCTACGAGCAGTACTTC.

This clonotype was picked up many times. V usage is TRBV10-3 and J usage is TRBJ1-5, with D tentatively TRBD1 (5 bases). This CDR3 is 16 amino acids long. Trimming removed 2 bases at V and 5 bases at J, with 16 bases between. Looked up from germline, CDR1 is ENHRY and CDR2 is SYGVKD. The CDR3 DNA is TGTGCCATCAGTGAGGGAATCGGCAGGGTACATCAGCCCCAGCATTTT. Protein: CAISEGIGRVHQPQHF.

The chain recombines TRBV5-1 with TRBJ1-5; D might be TRBD1 (5 bases). The V gene lost 4 bases and the J gene lost 9 bases, with 17 bases spanning the gap. The V gene's germline CDR1 is SGHRS and CDR2 YFSETQ. CDR3 length equals 14 residues. This CDR3 is CASSPGGRDPPQHF. The CDR3 DNA reads as TGCGCCAGCAGCCCGGGGGGTAGGGATCCGCCCCAGCATTTT.

The chain joins TRBV15 to TRBJ2-4; 7 bases line up with TRBD2. The CDR3 consists of 16 residues. Germline V CDR1 and CDR2: LNHNV, YYDKDF (reference sequence). V was clipped by 1 base and J by 2 bases; unmatched bases: 5. As DNA, the CDR3 is TGTGCCACCAGCAGAGCCAGGGAGGGGACCAAAAACATTCAGTACTTC. Residues: CATSRAREGTKNIQYF.

This clonotype is a singleton in its sample. Relative to the germline gene, one junction end is altered; a read error may explain this. The genes are TRBV10-3 and TRBJ2-7; D is uncertain. Germline V gene data show CDR1 as ENHRY and CDR2 as SYGVKD. The CDR3 length is 12 residues. The CDR3 DNA reads TGTGTCATCTCCGTGGGATCCTACGAGCAGTACTTC. Residues: CVISVGSYEQYF.

There are a few counts of this clonotype. The chain links TRBV7-2 to TRBJ1-1; no firm D call. Trimming stripped 4 bases from V and 11 bases from J, with 26 bases between. The CDR3 contains 16 residues. In germline, CDR1 is SGHTA, CDR2 FQGNSA. CDR3 bases: TGTGCCAGCAGCTCGGGATCATCGGTAAGCTCACGGCGGGCTTTCTTT. Translation: CASSSGSSVSSRRAFF.